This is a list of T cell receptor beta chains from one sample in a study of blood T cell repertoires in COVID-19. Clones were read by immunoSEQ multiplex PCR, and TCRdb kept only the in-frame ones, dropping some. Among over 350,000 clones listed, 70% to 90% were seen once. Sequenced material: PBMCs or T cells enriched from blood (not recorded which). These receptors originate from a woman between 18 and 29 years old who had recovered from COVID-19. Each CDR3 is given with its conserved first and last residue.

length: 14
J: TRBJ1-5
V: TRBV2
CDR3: CASSDRGLGQPQHF

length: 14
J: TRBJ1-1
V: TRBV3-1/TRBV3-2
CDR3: CASSHAGGFTEAFF

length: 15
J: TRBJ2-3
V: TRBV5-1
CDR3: CASSSLAGNSDTQYF

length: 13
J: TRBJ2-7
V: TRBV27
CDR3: CASRTDWWGEQYF

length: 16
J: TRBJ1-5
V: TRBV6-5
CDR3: CASSYYPSGGNQPQHF

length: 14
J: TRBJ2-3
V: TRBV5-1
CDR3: CASSSGLSTDTQYF

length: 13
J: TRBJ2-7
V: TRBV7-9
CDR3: CASSHRGYYEQYF

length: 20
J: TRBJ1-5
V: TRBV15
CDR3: CATSSHTLTGGIYSNQPQHF

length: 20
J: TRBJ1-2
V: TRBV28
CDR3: CASSFLPSGFSFLLYYGYTF

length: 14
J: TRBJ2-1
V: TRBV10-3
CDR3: CAISGFQGYNEQFF

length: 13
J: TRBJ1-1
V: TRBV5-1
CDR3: CASSSPEHTEAFF

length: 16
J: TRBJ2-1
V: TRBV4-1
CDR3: CASSQAPAGAYNEQFF

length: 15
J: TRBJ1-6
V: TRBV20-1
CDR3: CSASGGGENNSPLHF

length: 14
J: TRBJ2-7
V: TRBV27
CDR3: CASSLLGQPYEQYF

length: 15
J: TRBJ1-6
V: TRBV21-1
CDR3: CADGAGSSYNSPLHF

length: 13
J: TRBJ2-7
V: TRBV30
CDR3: CAWSFNRGSEQYF

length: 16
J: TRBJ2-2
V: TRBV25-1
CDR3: CASSDPGTTNTGELFF

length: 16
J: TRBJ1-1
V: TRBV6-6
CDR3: CATSPGTGVMSTEAFF

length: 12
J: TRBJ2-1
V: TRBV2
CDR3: CASREAGTGKFF

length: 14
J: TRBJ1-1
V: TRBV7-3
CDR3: CASSLSGGNTEAFF

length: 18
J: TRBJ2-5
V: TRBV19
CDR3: CASSIYSPGTGGRETQYF

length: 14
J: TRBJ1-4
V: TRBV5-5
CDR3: CASSSGTGIEKLFF

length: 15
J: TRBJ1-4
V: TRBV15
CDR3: CATSGTGSGSAKLFF

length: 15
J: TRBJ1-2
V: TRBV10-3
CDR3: CAISGTGTGLYGYTF

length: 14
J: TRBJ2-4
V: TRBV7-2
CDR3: CASSATGAKNIQYF

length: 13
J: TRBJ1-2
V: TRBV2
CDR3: CASRSTAPYGYTF

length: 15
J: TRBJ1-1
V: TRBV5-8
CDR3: CASSLAWQGVDGAFF

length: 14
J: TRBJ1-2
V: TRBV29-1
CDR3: CSVEGRGQNYGYTF

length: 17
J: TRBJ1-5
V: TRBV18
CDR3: CASSPPGGFDSNQPQHF

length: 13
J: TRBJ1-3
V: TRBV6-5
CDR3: CASSYSNGGTIYF

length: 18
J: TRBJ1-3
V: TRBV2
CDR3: CASSEGLRAFSSGNTIYF

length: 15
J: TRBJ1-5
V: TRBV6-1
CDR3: CASSDGGTGNQPQHF

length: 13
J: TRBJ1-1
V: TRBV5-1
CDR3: CASSLEEGLKAFF

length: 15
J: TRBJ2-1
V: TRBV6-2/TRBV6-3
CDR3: CASSPSGGQNEEQFF

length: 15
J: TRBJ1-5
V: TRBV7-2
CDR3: CASSLTGASNQPQHF

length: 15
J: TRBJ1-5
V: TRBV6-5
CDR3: CASSLYRGSNQPQHF

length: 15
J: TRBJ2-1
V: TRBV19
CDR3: CASSTSGTGYNEQFF